The TCR beta chain described here comes from a study of cytomegalovirus exposure and HLA in healthy donors. Overall study findings and caveats: Several top significant clusters appeared, in a later analysis, to be linked to common viral pathogens.

Germline assignment: CDR1 SGHDT and CDR2 YYEEEE. CDR3 length: 14 residues. The J segment lost 5 bases and the V segment lost 7 bases, leaving 7 bases of the junction unmatched. It was with 60 Vbeta and 13 Jbeta primers that the PCR ran. This table comes from immunoSEQ multiplex PCR, and its TCRdb copy is limited to in-frame clones, with some not included. The profile shows some 200,000 clones, approximately 82% of them singletons. As for this clone: Antigen: not known.

The gene calls are TRBV5-6 and TRBJ2-1, with 9 bases fitting TRBD2. The sample was PBMCs. The clonotype originates from a young man in good health and CMV-seronegative. CDR3: CASATSGWDNEQFF. CDR3 nucleotide sequence: TGTGCCAGCGCCACTAGCGGGTGGGACAATGAGCAGTTCTTC.